These 28 T cell receptor beta chains came from one sample sequenced in a study of T cells in Graves' hyperthyroidism and ophthalmopathy. From RNA transcripts, TCR beta CDR3 regions were amplified. HTBI primers were employed in a first-round RT-PCR of the TCR CDR3. TCRdb re-derived calls from the multiplex PCR reads in MiXCR, one entry per CDR3 protein. The repertoire holds hundreds of thousands of distinct CDR3 sequences, with around 13% as singletons. The sample consisted of blood. Receptor source: a woman between 25 and 40 years old with Graves' hyperthyroidism that later progressed to Graves' ophthalmopathy.

This clonotype was counted ten times or more. The chain links TRBV7-9 to TRBJ2-5; possibly TRBD1 or TRBD2 for D (5 bases each). The CDR3 length is 17 residues. Germline V lookup: CDR1 SEHNR, CDR2 FQNEAQ (reference sequence). Trimming stripped 2 bases from V and 1 base from J, with 17 bases between. As DNA, the CDR3 is TGTGCCAGCAGCTTATCACGGGGCAGCCTCTCCCAAGAGACCCAGTACTTC. It encodes CASSLSRGSLSQETQYF.

This clonotype has at least ten counts. This chain connects TRBV2 to TRBJ1-5; the D gene is possibly TRBD1 (5 bases). CDR1 is SNHLY, CDR2 FYNNEI, per germline. The CDR3 runs 15 residues. Trimming shortened V by 3 bases and J by 5 bases, and 14 bases separated the two germline ends. CDR3 nucleotides: TGTGCCAGCAGTGAGGGGAGGGGTGGGCATCAGCCCCAGCATTTT. Its translation: CASSEGRGGHQPQHF.

This clonotype showed up many times. The chain carries TRBV3-1 and TRBJ1-1; 7 positions match TRBD1. Germline V gives CDR1 LGHDT, CDR2 YNNKEL (reference sequence). The CDR3 spans 15 residues. J gave up 1 base and V 1 base, and 3 bases lay outside the gene matches. The CDR3 here is CASSQAGTANTEAFF. The CDR3 region has the DNA TGTGCCAGCAGCCAAGCCGGGACAGCGAACACTGAAGCTTTCTTT.

The rearrangement links TRBV7-3 to TRBJ2-2; the D gene is possibly TRBD2 (5 bases). Germline CDR1 reads SGHTA; CDR2 reads FQGTGA. This CDR3 is 16 amino acids long. V gave up 1 base and J gave up 11 bases, with 20 bases separating them. In DNA form, the CDR3 reads TGTGCCAGCAGCTTAATGGTTTTCGGGGTCGGCGGCGAGCTGTTTTTT. The encoded protein is CASSLMVFGVGGELFF.

This clonotype was picked up many times. The gene calls are TRBV6-1 and TRBJ2-5, with TRBD2 matching 10 bases. The V gene end was trimmed by 5 bases and the J gene end by 4 bases; junction bases not matched to a gene: 10. This CDR3 has 16 residues. The V gene's germline CDR1 is MNHNS and CDR2 SASEGT. CDR3 DNA: TGTGCCAGCAGTTACGATCCTAGCGGGAGTGTAGAGACCCAGTACTTC. Translating gives CASSYDPSGSVETQYF.

V and J are TRBV5-1 and TRBJ2-6; 12 positions match TRBD1. The germline V gene encodes CDR1 SGHRS and CDR2 YFSETQ. V shed 2 bases and J 4 bases; nucleotides not matched to a gene: 16. The CDR3 is 21 amino acids. The CDR3 here is CASSFFNPPGQGAPGANVLTF. The CDR3 nucleotides are TGCGCCAGCAGCTTTTTCAACCCGCCGGGACAGGGGGCGCCAGGGGCCAACGTCCTGACTTTC. Complete variable domain (other parts from reference TRBV5-1 and TRBJ2-6): KAGVTQTPRYLIKTRGQQVTLSCSPISGHRSVSWYQQTPGQGLQFLFEYFSETQRNKGNFPGRFSGRQFSNSRSEMNVSTLELGDSALYLCASSFFNPPGQGAPGANVLTFGAGSRLTVL.

This clonotype was counted many times. The CDR3 DNA reads TGTGCCAGCAGCTTAGTCTTCGAGCAGTACTTC. This encodes CASSLVFEQYF. The chain combines TRBV11-2 with TRBJ2-7, with D hard to call. The CDR3 has 11 amino acids. Germline CDR1 and CDR2: SGHAT and FQNNGV. V was pared by 1 base and J by 6 bases, with 4 bases between.

In its sample, this clonotype was seen a few times. The rearrangement joins TRBV20-1 to TRBJ1-2; 8 nucleotides line up with TRBD1. V shed 4 bases, J shed 2 bases, and the junction held 9 bases outside the gene matches. The CDR3 extends over 15 amino acids. The germline CDR1 and CDR2 sequences are DFQATT and SNEGSKA (reference sequence). The CDR3, as DNA: TGCAGTGCTACGGACAGGGCACTACAAAACTATGGCTACACCTTC. It yields the protein CSATDRALQNYGYTF.

This clonotype was seen repeatedly, ten times or more. The V gene is TRBV18, the J gene TRBJ2-1, with D unresolved. The CDR3 consists of 15 residues. V was shortened by 8 bases and J by 1 base, with 15 bases between the two germline ends. The germline gives CDR1 KGHSH, CDR2 LQKENI. CDR3 in DNA: TGTGCCAGCCTAACCGATATAGGTTCCTACAATGAGCAGTTCTTC. Translating gives CASLTDIGSYNEQFF. The full variable domain, its missing parts supplied by reference TRBV18 and TRBJ2-1, is NAGVMQNPRHLVRRRGQEARLRCSPMKGHSHVYWYRQLPEEGLKFMVYLQKENIIDESGMPKERFSAEFPKEGPSILRIQQVVRGDSAAYFCASLTDIGSYNEQFFGPGTRLTVL.

This clonotype was found a few times. The chain employs TRBV24-1 and TRBJ2-2; D not resolved. Trimming pared 2 bases from V and 6 bases from J, leaving 15 bases between. Germline CDR1 is KGHDR and CDR2 is SFDVKD. The length of the CDR3 is 16 residues. CDR3 region: CATSDSVIIRPGELFF. The DNA of the CDR3 is TGTGCCACCAGTGATTCGGTTATAATTCGCCCCGGGGAGCTGTTTTTT.

The sample holds many counts of this clonotype. The chain links TRBV29-1 to TRBJ2-5; D not resolved. This CDR3 is built from 15 residues. Germline assignment: CDR1 SQVTM and CDR2 ANQGSEA. Deletions cut 4 bases from V and 1 base from J, with 16 bases between. CDR3 region: CSVASAGRFQETQYF. CDR3 nucleotide sequence: TGCAGCGTTGCCTCGGCAGGACGCTTCCAAGAGACCCAGTACTTC. Complete variable domain (other parts from reference TRBV29-1 and TRBJ2-5): SAVISQKPSRDICQRGTSLTIQCQVDSQVTMMFWYRQQPGQSLTLIATANQGSEATYESGFVIDKFPISRPNLTFSTLTVSNMSPEDSSIYLCSVASAGRFQETQYFGPGTRLLVL.

This clonotype was observed at least ten times. This chain links TRBV2 with TRBJ2-7, with a weak D call TRBD2 (6 bases). The CDR3 is 13 amino acids. V shed 9 bases and J shed 4 bases, with 16 bases lying between them. Germline CDR1 reads SNHLY; CDR2 reads FYNNEI. The CDR3 is CASGRPSEYEQYF. The CDR3 DNA is TGTGCCAGTGGTAGGCCTAGCGAATACGAGCAGTACTTC.

The chain couples TRBV7-9 to TRBJ2-7; no definite D call. Germline CDR1 is SEHNR and CDR2 is FQNEAQ (reference sequence). CDR3 length: 13 amino acids. Trimming removed 10 bases at V and 0 bases at J, with 13 bases between. CDR3 residues: CAIDTSDSYEQYF. The CDR3 DNA reads as TGTGCCATCGATACATCGGACTCCTACGAGCAGTACTTC.

This clonotype was picked up a small number of times. The chain combines TRBV12-3 or TRBV12-4 with TRBJ1-3, with D unclear. Trimming cost V 8 bases and J 1 base, with 12 bases left between them. CDR3 size: 14 residues. DNA of the CDR3: TGTGCCAGCTCCCTTACATTTTCTGGAAACACCATATATTTT. Translation gives CASSLTFSGNTIYF.

The chain combines TRBV9 with TRBJ2-7; 9 bases map to TRBD2. The germline gives CDR1 SGDLS, CDR2 YYNGEE. V lost 2 bases and J lost 3; bases outside the gene matches: 9. The CDR3 contains 16 residues. The CDR3 protein is CASSVRREGPIYEQYF. The CDR3 bases are TGTGCCAGCAGCGTGAGGCGGGAGGGCCCTATCTACGAGCAGTACTTC.

This clonotype was seen many times. The V call is TRBV3-1, the J call TRBJ2-7; the D gene is possibly TRBD2 (6 bases). V was clipped by 5 bases and J by 5 bases, with 13 bases between them. The CDR3 length is 13 residues. Germline V CDR1 and CDR2: LGHDT, YNNKEL (reference sequence). CDR3 amino acids: CASSKGTLDEQYF. CDR3 in DNA: TGTGCCAGCAGCAAAGGGACTCTAGACGAGCAGTACTTC.

V is TRBV4-1 and J is TRBJ1-2; the match to TRBD1 covers 12 bases. The junction had 8 bases not matched to a gene; V was cut back by 4 bases and J by 5 bases. Germline CDR1 MGHRA, CDR2 YSYEKL. The CDR3 covers 16 residues. The CDR3 is CASSLEGQGALYGYTF. DNA for the CDR3: TGCGCCAGCAGCCTGGAGGGACAGGGGGCTCTATATGGCTACACCTTC.

This chain uses TRBV3-1 with TRBJ2-3; the match to TRBD2 covers 15 bases. Germline trimming cut 6 bases from V and 4 bases from J; bases unmatched to any gene: 8. The CDR3 has 17 amino acids. Per the germline V gene, CDR1 is LGHDT and CDR2 is YNNKEL (reference sequence). In DNA form, the CDR3 reads TGTGCCAGCAGTCACTGGACTAGCGGGAGGGCCTCAGATACGCAGTATTTT. This codes for CASSHWTSGRASDTQYF.

This clonotype was seen repeatedly, ten times or more. The chain couples TRBV27 to TRBJ2-7; 7 bases fit TRBD2. The CDR3 sequence is 18 residues long. The V gene's germline CDR1 is MNHEY and CDR2 SMNVEV (reference sequence). The V segment lost 0 bases and the J segment 3 bases; nucleotides outside the gene matches: 14. The CDR3 coding sequence is TGTGCCAGCAGTTTATCGGCTAGCGGCACTGGGTGGCTCTACGAGCAGTACTTC. It encodes CASSLSASGTGWLYEQYF.

The chain employs TRBV20-1 and TRBJ2-1, with D perhaps given as TRBD1 or TRBD2 (5 bases each). The V gene lost 1 base and the J gene lost 7 bases, with 20 bases spanning the gap. From germline, CDR1 is DFQATT and CDR2 SNEGSKA (reference sequence). This CDR3 has 16 amino acids. The CDR3 reads CSARVRAGVEGNEQFF. The CDR3 DNA follows: TGCAGTGCTAGAGTCCGGGCTGGGGTCGAGGGGAATGAGCAGTTCTTC.

This clonotype has a count of ten or more. The V gene is TRBV7-2, the J gene TRBJ2-7, with unresolved D. CDR3 length: 12 amino acids. Germline values: CDR1 SGHTA, CDR2 FQGNSA. Trimming pared 3 bases from V and 6 bases from J, leaving 9 bases between. CDR3 DNA: TGTGCCAGCAGCTTCCCGTTCTTCGAGCAGTACTTC. Amino acid sequence: CASSFPFFEQYF.

The chain carries TRBV7-9 and TRBJ2-7; D is undetermined. Trimming shortened V by 4 bases and J by 0 bases, and 13 bases separated the two germline ends. CDR1 SEHNR and CDR2 FQNEAQ come from the germline V gene (reference sequence). This CDR3 has 15 residues. CDR3 nucleotides: TGTGCCAGCAGCTCGAACAGAGCTCTCTCCTACGAGCAGTACTTC. This sequence encodes CASSSNRALSYEQYF. The complete variable domain, with remaining parts taken from reference TRBV7-9 and TRBJ2-7, reads DTGVSQNPRHKITKRGQNVTFRCDPISEHNRLYWYRQTLGQGPEFLTYFQNEAQLEKSRLLSDRFSAERPKGSFSTLEIQRTEQGDSAMYLCASSSNRALSYEQYFGPGTRLTVT.

With regard to this clonotype: Relative to the germline gene, one junction end is altered; a read error may explain this. The chain employs TRBV12-3 or TRBV12-4 and TRBJ2-3; D is possibly TRBD1 or TRBD2 (6 bases each). This CDR3 region has 14 residues. As DNA, the CDR3 is TGTGCCAGCAATCAGGGGATTTCGGGGGATACGCGGTATTTT. It translates to CASNQGISGDTRYF.

This clonotype came up many times. The chain has TRBV27 and TRBJ2-2; TRBD1 agrees at 10 bases. Germline CDR1 and CDR2: MNHEY and SMNVEV (reference sequence). The CDR3 runs 16 residues. With V trimmed by 8 bases and J by 2 bases, 8 bases remained unmatched. CDR3 amino acids: CASRTGGFVNTGELFF. In nucleotides, the CDR3 is TGTGCCAGCCGGACAGGGGGTTTTGTTAACACCGGGGAGCTGTTTTTT.

At least ten counts were recorded for this clonotype. The chain has TRBV24-1 and TRBJ2-3, with D unclear. Germline CDR1 KGHDR, CDR2 SFDVKD. V was shortened by 3 bases and J by 3 bases, with 9 bases between the two germline ends. The CDR3 is 14 amino acids. The CDR3 DNA follows: TGTGCCACCAGTGATCGACAAGTAACAGATACGCAGTATTTT. This sequence encodes CATSDRQVTDTQYF.

This clonotype appeared a few times. The rearrangement joins TRBV27 to TRBJ1-3; D might be TRBD1 (5 bases). CDR3 length: 16 residues. V lost 6 bases and J 0 bases, leaving 15 bases between the germline ends. Germline loops: CDR1 MNHEY, CDR2 SMNVEV (reference sequence). CDR3 nucleotide sequence: TGTGCCAGCAGCCCGGTGACAGCCAGCTCTGGAAACACCATATATTTT. This translates into CASSPVTASSGNTIYF.

The sample holds many counts of this clonotype. Here the CDR3 reads CSVALNTGELFF. The CDR3 nucleotides read TGCAGCGTTGCCTTGAACACCGGGGAGCTGTTTTTT. The chain recombines TRBV29-1 with TRBJ2-2; D unclear. Per germline, CDR1 SQVTM and CDR2 ANQGSEA. Trimming cost V 4 bases and J 1 base, with 4 bases left between them. CDR3 length: 12 amino acids.

Ten or more counts support this clonotype. The junction does not match germline at one end; this may be a read error. The chain recombines TRBV27 with TRBJ2-5, with no clear D. CDR1 MNHEY and CDR2 SMNVEV come from the germline V gene (reference sequence). This CDR3 comprises 9 residues. CDR3 bases: TGTGCCAGCAAAGAGGCCCAGTACTTC. Translating it yields CASKEAQYF.